This TCR beta chain was identified in a study of high-grade serous ovarian cancer treatment subgroups. Study-level background: Mean per sample: approximately 14,000 reads, some 7,300 unique TCR beta rearrangements.

Tumor samples were taken before definitive surgery or chemotherapy. The CDR3 contains 16 residues. The germline CDR1 and CDR2 sequences are KGHSH and LQKENI. With 1 base removed from V and 4 bases from J, the gap between germline ends came to 14 bases. Findings and limits, study-wide: Same-patient tumor repertoires overlapped at about 0.11 to 0.85; different patients barely overlapped. The analyses considered CDR3 and ignored CDR1 and CDR2. Without spatial data, bulk sequencing limits insight into HGSC tumor diversity.

Profiling relied on immunoSEQ multiplex PCR, and the TCRdb table lists in-frame clones only, not all of them. The data contain about 12,000 clones, about 88% of them singletons. Of note for this clone: Its target is unknown.

The sequenced sample consisted of tumor tissue. The source is a human donor with high-grade serous ovarian cancer. The V call is TRBV18, the J call TRBJ1-3; D not resolved. CDR3 bases: TGTGCCAGCTCACCACGGCTTGGCTCCGAAGGAAACACCATATATTTT. Protein product: CASSPRLGSEGNTIYF.